One sample yielded the 6 T cell receptor beta chains listed below, sequenced in a study of blood T cell repertoires in COVID-19. TCRdb's copy holds only in-frame clones and misses some; the assay was immunoSEQ multiplex PCR. The data contain approximately 200,000 clones, around 86% of them seen just once; the ten biggest clones take up roughly 2.9%. Sequenced: peripheral blood. These receptors came from a woman in her thirties with active or convalescent COVID-19.

This chain uses TRBV10-3 with TRBJ2-1; 12 bases map to TRBD2. The CDR3 consists of 16 residues. Trimming at V came to 3 bases and at J to 8 bases, leaving 8 bases not matched to a gene. The germline gives CDR1 ENHRY, CDR2 SYGVKD. CDR3 coding DNA: TGTGCCATCAGTGAATCTAGCGGGAGGGCCGGCCATGAGCAGTTCTTC. Translation gives CAISESSGRAGHEQFF.

The V and J genes are TRBV2 and TRBJ1-1; 7 positions agree with TRBD1. The CDR3 loop spans 12 amino acids. The germline V gene has CDR1 SNHLY and CDR2 FYNNEI. J gave up 6 bases and V 6 bases, and 4 bases lay outside the gene matches. DNA of the CDR3: TGTGCCAGCAGAACAGGGGACGCTGAAGCTTTCTTT. The encoded protein is CASRTGDAEAFF.

This clone was recorded once. The V and J genes are TRBV2 and TRBJ2-2, with TRBD1 identical over 10 bases. Germline V lookup: CDR1 SNHLY, CDR2 FYNNEI. The ends lost 6 bases at V and 5 bases at J; junction bases unmatched: 21. The CDR3 loop spans 20 amino acids. Here the CDR3 DNA reads TGTGCCAGCAGGGTCCCATTATCCGGGACAGGGGCGTCTGGGACCGGGGAGCTGTTTTTT. Its protein product is CASRVPLSGTGASGTGELFF.

The chain carries TRBV25-1 and TRBJ1-2; unclear D gene. There are 13 residues in the CDR3. V lost 7 bases to trimming and J lost 4 bases, with 13 bases between them. Per the germline V gene, CDR1 is MGHDK and CDR2 is SYGVNS. CDR3 sequence (DNA): TGTGCCAGCAAGAGGGTAGGAGGCTATGGCTACACCTTC. It codes for CASKRVGGYGYTF.

Only a few counts were recorded for this clone. A junction boundary mismatches the germline segment, possibly from a read error. The CDR3 loop reads CASSQVYRDATLYPFTGAFF. Written as DNA, the CDR3 is TGTGCCAGCAGCCAAGTGTACAGGGACGCCACTTTATACCCCTTTACTGGAGCTTTCTTT. The rearrangement links TRBV14 to TRBJ1-1, with D possibly being TRBD1 (6 bases). The germline V gene has CDR1 SGHDN and CDR2 FVKESK. This CDR3 has 20 residues.

This clone was picked up a small number of times. V gene TRBV6-4 combines with J gene TRBJ2-1; the match to TRBD2 covers 10 bases. CDR1 is MRHNA, CDR2 SNTAGT, per germline. The CDR3 runs to 14 residues. The junction had 2 bases not matched to a gene; V was cut back by 4 bases and J by 5 bases. CDR3: CASSVAGGHNEQFF. In nucleotides, the CDR3 is TGTGCCAGCAGTGTAGCGGGGGGTCACAATGAGCAGTTCTTC.